The 20 T cell receptor beta chains in this list originate from one sample, sequenced in a study of Ad26.COV2.S vaccination and SARS-CoV-2 variants. Documented treatment: approximately 18 received Ad26.COV2.S at low or high dose, single or two shots; 5 received placebo; per-sample allocation not given. Each sample was drawn 63 days after the first injection (of vaccine or placebo). Libraries were prepared by immunoSEQ multiplex PCR; TCRdb keeps only in-frame clonotypes and omits some of them. The repertoire includes fewer than 500,000 clones, 89% of them detected once, and approximately 2.5% sits in the top ten. The sample in question was peripheral blood, obtained in a trial of Ad26.COV2.S vaccine versus placebo. Receptors were obtained from a person aged 18-65 years who received the Ad26.COV2.S COVID-19 vaccine or a placebo.

J is TRBJ2-2 and V is TRBV3-1 (or the pseudogene TRBV3-2); 7 positions agree with TRBD2. This CDR3 has 15 amino acids. Germline CDR1 is LGHDT and CDR2 is YNNKEL (reference sequence). V lost 2 bases, J lost 5 bases, and 5 bases stayed unmatched. The CDR3 spells CASSQTRETTGELFF. CDR3 nucleotide sequence: TGTGCCAGCAGCCAAACGCGGGAGACAACCGGGGAGCTGTTTTTT.

This clone was detected only a few times. The J gene is TRBJ2-1, the V gene TRBV6-5, with D perhaps TRBD2 (6 bases). V was pared by 0 bases and J by 5 bases, with 14 bases between. The germline V gene has CDR1 MNHEY and CDR2 SVGAGI. This CDR3 is built from 16 residues. CDR3 residues: CASSYSTGVVHNEQFF. The CDR3 nucleotides are TGTGCCAGCAGTTACTCGACGGGAGTAGTCCACAATGAGCAGTTCTTC.

This chain uses TRBV9 with TRBJ2-3; D is undetermined. The CDR3 contains 16 residues. With 3 bases removed from V and 0 bases from J, the gap between germline ends came to 14 bases. CDR1 SGDLS and CDR2 YYNGEE come from the germline V gene. The CDR3 DNA reads as TGTGCCAGCAGCGGAGGAACCATTACTAGCACAGATACGCAGTATTTT. This translates into CASSGGTITSTDTQYF.

The V call is TRBV19, the J call TRBJ1-2; a possible D gene is TRBD1 (5 bases). In germline, CDR1 is LNHDA, CDR2 SQIVND (reference sequence). CDR3 size: 15 residues. V dropped 9 bases and J dropped 4 bases, with 21 bases sitting between them. The CDR3 DNA is TGTGCCAGCACTTGGGCCTTCAGGGAGGGCTATGGCTACACCTTC. Encoded protein: CASTWAFREGYGYTF.

The V and J genes are TRBV29-1 and TRBJ1-5; weak D call: TRBD1 (6 bases). CDR1 and CDR2 (germline): SQVTM, ANQGSEA. V dropped 4 bases and J dropped 7 bases, with 20 bases sitting between them. The CDR3 loop spans 15 amino acids. CDR3: CSVGGIQGSGQPQHF. DNA for the CDR3: TGCAGCGTTGGGGGGATACAGGGATCAGGACAGCCCCAGCATTTT.

The chain carries TRBV18 and TRBJ2-7; unclear D gene. Per the germline V gene, CDR1 is KGHSH and CDR2 is LQKENI. CDR3 length equals 11 residues. V was shortened by 5 bases and J by 7 bases, with 9 bases between the two germline ends. The CDR3 here is CASSSSFEQYF. The DNA for the CDR3 is TGTGCCAGCTCATCTTCTTTTGAGCAGTACTTC.

The V and J genes are TRBV5-8 and TRBJ1-5; D uncertain. With 1 base removed from V and 0 bases from J, the gap between germline ends came to 17 bases. The CDR3 consists of 18 residues. The germline V gene has CDR1 SGHTS and CDR2 YDEGEE. CDR3 loop: CASSLWGEGFYSNQPQHF. The CDR3 DNA is TGTGCCAGCAGCTTGTGGGGTGAGGGCTTCTATAGCAATCAGCCCCAGCATTTT.

The J gene is TRBJ1-5, the V gene TRBV10-3; a weak D match, TRBD1 (5 bases). Germline V gene lookup returns CDR1 ENHRY and CDR2 SYGVKD. V dropped 10 bases and J dropped 5 bases, with 12 bases sitting between them. The CDR3 runs to 12 residues. CDR3 in amino acids: CATGGEDQPQHF. Here the CDR3 DNA reads TGTGCCACGGGGGGGGAAGATCAGCCCCAGCATTTT.

The genes are TRBV14 and TRBJ2-3; TRBD2 matches at 9 bases. Germline V gene lookup returns CDR1 SGHDN and CDR2 FVKESK. The ends lost 0 bases at V and 4 bases at J; junction bases unmatched: 8. CDR3 length equals 17 residues. The CDR3 loop reads CASSQDQGRGGADTQYF. The CDR3, as DNA: TGTGCCAGCAGCCAAGATCAAGGGCGGGGGGGAGCAGATACGCAGTATTTT.

The chain combines TRBV10-3 with TRBJ2-1; 14 positions match TRBD2. Germline CDR1 is ENHRY and CDR2 is SYGVKD. The V gene end was trimmed by 4 bases and the J gene end by 7 bases; junction bases not matched to a gene: 3. CDR3 length: 15 residues. CDR3 protein: CAISGTSGRINEQFF. The CDR3 DNA reads TGTGCCATCAGTGGGACTAGCGGGAGGATAAATGAGCAGTTCTTC.

The sample holds one count of this clone. The J gene is TRBJ1-5, the V gene TRBV7-2, with D tentatively TRBD1 (5 bases). Germline-derived CDR1 and CDR2 are SGHTA and FQGNSA. The ends were cut back, 1 base at V and 5 bases at J, with 18 bases in the middle. This CDR3 has 17 amino acids. In nucleotides, the CDR3 is TGTGCCAGCAGCTTAGTTTCCTCCCCAGGGCTAGATCAGCCCCAGCATTTT. Its protein product is CASSLVSSPGLDQPQHF.

The rearrangement uses TRBV15 and TRBJ1-1, with D unresolved. The CDR3 runs 13 residues. Trimming left V 0 bases short and J 6 bases short, with 8 bases between. CDR1 and CDR2 (germline): LNHNV, YYDKDF (reference sequence). The DNA of the CDR3 is TGTGCCACCAGCAGAGATTGGGGAGCTGAAGCTTTCTTT. Translating gives CATSRDWGAEAFF.

The J gene is TRBJ2-1, the V gene TRBV4-3, with 8 bases lining up with TRBD1. The CDR3 length is 15 residues. The J segment lost 8 bases and the V segment lost 2 bases, leaving 8 bases of the junction unmatched. Germline V CDR1 and CDR2: LGHNA, YSLEER. The chain's CDR3 is CASSQTGTGHYEQFF. The CDR3 region has the DNA TGCGCCAGCAGCCAAACCGGGACAGGTCACTATGAGCAGTTCTTC.

CDR3: CASSLGLQGSYYTF. DNA for the CDR3: TGCGCCAGCAGCCTGGGTCTACAGGGGTCCTACTACACCTTC. The chain joins TRBV4-3 to TRBJ1-2, with 7 bases that match TRBD1. CDR1 LGHNA and CDR2 YSLEER come from the germline V gene. V shed 4 bases, J shed 10 bases, and the junction held 12 bases outside the gene matches. The CDR3 extends over 14 amino acids.

This rearrangement joins TRBV19 to TRBJ1-2; tentatively, D is TRBD1 (5 bases). Germline V gives CDR1 LNHDA, CDR2 SQIVND (reference sequence). The length of the CDR3 is 17 residues. The V and J ends lost 6 bases and 3 bases respectively, with 23 bases between them. The CDR3 region is CASRQGPGLLSDYGYTF. The CDR3 DNA reads as TGTGCCAGTAGGCAGGGCCCCGGCCTACTGTCGGACTATGGCTACACCTTC.

V gene TRBV6-5 combines with J gene TRBJ1-3, with D hard to call. The CDR3 is 15 residues long. Between the trimmed V and J ends, which lost 6 bases and 4 bases, there was a span of 16 bases. Per the germline V gene, CDR1 is MNHEY and CDR2 is SVGAGI. The CDR3 loop reads CASRAHVLLGNTIYF. The CDR3 coding sequence is TGTGCCAGCAGGGCCCACGTATTACTCGGAAACACCATATATTTT.

This clone has a handful of counts. CDR3 coding DNA: TGTGCCACCAGCAGTCGGGGAGGGGGCTTTGCTTTCTTT. Translated: CATSSRGGGFAFF. The rearrangement links TRBV15 to TRBJ1-1; 7 bases align to TRBD1. The CDR3 runs to 13 residues. The ends lost 3 bases at V and 11 bases at J; junction bases unmatched: 9. CDR1 is LNHNV, CDR2 YYDKDF, per germline (reference sequence). Full variable domain (remainder filled in from reference TRBV15 and TRBJ1-1): DAMVIQNPRYQVTQFGKPVTLSCSQTLNHNVMYWYQQKSSQAPKLLFHYYDKDFNNEADTPDNFQSRRPNTSFCFLDIRSPGLGDTAMYLCATSSRGGGFAFFGQGTRLTVV.

The count of this clone is one. The rearrangement links TRBV5-6 to TRBJ1-2, with 8 bases identical to TRBD1. Germline CDR1 is SGHDT and CDR2 is YYEEEE. This CDR3 contains 15 residues. After removal of 3 bases from V and 5 bases from J, the junction contained 9 bases not matched to a gene. DNA of the CDR3: TGTGCCAGCAGCTCCGGACAGGGCTGGGGTTATGGCTACACCTTC. It translates to CASSSGQGWGYGYTF.

This chain links TRBV29-1 with TRBJ2-7; 8 bases are a match to TRBD1. V trimming: 5 bases; J trimming: 0 bases; junction bases outside the gene matches: 3. CDR1 is SQVTM, CDR2 ANQGSEA, per germline. This CDR3 region has 13 residues. The CDR3 DNA reads as TGCAGCGTTTGGGACAGGCTCTCCTACGAGCAGTACTTC. This encodes CSVWDRLSYEQYF.

The gene calls are TRBV7-2 and TRBJ2-3; 8 bases agree with TRBD1. Per the germline V gene, CDR1 is SGHTA and CDR2 is FQGNSA. V shed 5 bases and J 2 bases; nucleotides not matched to a gene: 6. The CDR3 is 15 residues long. The CDR3 spells CASSQNQGATDTQYF. The CDR3 region has the DNA TGTGCCAGCAGCCAAAACCAGGGGGCCACAGATACGCAGTATTTT.